The rows below give T cell receptor beta chains drawn from one sample of a study of lung T cells in sarcoidosis with Löfgren's syndrome. In TCRdb, the reads were re-called with MiXCR into one record per CDR3 protein. The sample contains some 4,100 distinct CDR3 sequences, about a fifth of which appear only once. Sequenced material: CD4+ T cells from bronchoalveolar lavage. Receptor source: a human donor with sarcoidosis (Löfgren's syndrome or another form), or a control subject (not recorded which). CDR3s include the opening cysteine and the closing phenylalanine or tryptophan. Clone size appears in some rows only: once, few, many, or a class for an expanded clone.

V gene	clone size	CDR3 protein
TRBV3-1	many	CASSQERQGNQYF
TRBV11-2	.	CASNPAGSGNTIYF
TRBV5-4	many	CASSVDGLYGYTF
TRBV20-1	medium-sized	CSALKGDYDNQPQHF
TRBV4-1	.	CASSQPGLAGGPRYNEQLF
TRBV4-1	large	CASSRRDPGDEQFF
TRBV20-1	medium-sized	CSVYRGNWDTEAFF
TRBV20-1	.	CSARAPLTGIVTDTQYF
TRBV4-1	medium-sized	CASSQDVRSGEQFF
TRBV15	.	CATSRDNGVTKNIQYF
TRBV28	many	CASRDLAGVKETQYF
TRBV2	many	CASTPEGSPRETQYF
TRBV27	medium-sized	CASSLRGRDSPLHF
TRBV6-1	many	CASRDRGDSYNSPLHF
TRBV29-1	many	CSGNGAHTGELFF
TRBV6-1	medium-sized	CASSERDRGTGELFF
TRBV28	medium-sized	CASSPRTGEETQYF
TRBV5-1	many	CASRGESPDTQYF
TRBV20-1	medium-sized	CSARQPRQGYEQYF
TRBV7-7	many	CASSPTPGDSEQFF
TRBV15	medium-sized	CATSRDLGDTQYF
TRBV12-5	medium-sized	CASGSSQGGTTEAFF
TRBV7-9	many	CASSLGTGENEKLFF
TRBV4-1	many	CASSQDLIPGEQYF
TRBV7-2	medium-sized	CASSLVAGGGWDTQYF
TRBV12-2	many	CASRLAGIPREGETQYF
TRBV2	medium-sized	CASSTGISPLHF
TRBV7-3	medium-sized	CASSLAVGAKNIQYF
TRBV10-3	medium-sized	CAAQGTPNTEAFF
TRBV20-1	medium-sized	CSAKRDTEAFF
TRBV6-2/TRBV6-3	medium-sized	CASSYTREKTRLRTGELFF
TRBV10-2	once	CATRGIPGNEAFF
TRBV28	large	CASSRQDTSGNTIYF
TRBV10-3	many	CATADGGSGDTQYF
TRBV4-2	medium-sized	CASSQDPLSSGSAADTQYF
TRBV28	medium-sized	CASRPRAILNTEAFF
TRBV28	.	CASSLWQGRCNEQFF
TRBV7-2	medium-sized	CASSLQIQETQYF
TRBV27	large	CASSLSNLARTDTQYF
TRBV5-6	few	CASSLDRAGGCTF
TRBV5-4	.	CASSPLGWSGTGTQYF
TRBV12-3/TRBV12-4	large	CASSLVEDTQYF
TRBV20-1	medium-sized	CSASRDRGQETQYF
TRBV29-1	many	CSVGGGSLSSYNEQFF
TRBV6-6	large	CASSYGTDNIQYF
TRBV6-1	medium-sized	CASRTRETQYF
TRBV11-2	many	CASSPQGAYGYTF
TRBV28	.	CASSGSCGYTF
TRBV20-1	medium-sized	CSARRYTDTQYF
TRBV4-2	many	CASSQVGQGETQYF
TRBV2	many	CASKGGLGGNEQFF
TRBV20-1	medium-sized	CSAPMGGRGTDTQYF
TRBV7-8	many	CASSLQGHLSLNTEAFF
TRBV29-1	many	CSVERGNTEAFF
TRBV20-1	medium-sized	CSASKDRNFNSGANVLTF